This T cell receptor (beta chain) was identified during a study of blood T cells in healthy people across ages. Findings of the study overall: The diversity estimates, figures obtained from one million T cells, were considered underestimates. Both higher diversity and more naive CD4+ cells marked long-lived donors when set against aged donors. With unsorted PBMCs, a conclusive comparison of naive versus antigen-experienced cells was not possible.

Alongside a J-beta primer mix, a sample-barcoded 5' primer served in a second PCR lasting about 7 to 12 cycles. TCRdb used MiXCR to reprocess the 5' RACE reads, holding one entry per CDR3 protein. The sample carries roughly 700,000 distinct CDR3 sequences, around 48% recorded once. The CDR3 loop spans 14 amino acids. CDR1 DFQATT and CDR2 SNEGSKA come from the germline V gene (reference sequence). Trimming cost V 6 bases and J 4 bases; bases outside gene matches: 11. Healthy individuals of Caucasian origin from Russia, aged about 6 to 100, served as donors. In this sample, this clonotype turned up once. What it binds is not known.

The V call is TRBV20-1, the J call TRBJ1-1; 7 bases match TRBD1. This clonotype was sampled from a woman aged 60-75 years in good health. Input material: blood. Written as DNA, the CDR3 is TGCAGTGCGGAAAGGACAGGCGTGGGCACTGAAGCTTTCTTT. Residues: CSAERTGVGTEAFF.